This is a list of T cell receptor beta chains from one sample in a study of response to subunit inactivated influenza vaccine. TCRdb itself ran the RT-PCR reads through MiXCR, one entry per CDR3 protein. The table lists 500,000 to 700,000 distinct CDR3 sequences, around 21% of them singletons, with about 3% in the top ten. The sample was also reused in another study, on T cells expressing NK-cell markers.

This specimen was CD4+ T cells sorted from PBMCs, taken roughly 13 days after vaccination. The receptors derive from a man between 45 and 60 years old who received an inactivated influenza vaccine. Each CDR3 is given without its conserved first and last residue. Fields, in order: J gene, V gene, CDR3 protein.

J gene: TRBJ2-1
V gene: TRBV7-2
CDR3 protein: ASSSQARGGQST

J gene: TRBJ2-5
V gene: TRBV12-3/TRBV12-4
CDR3 protein: ASNAGTSGRPRETQY

J gene: TRBJ2-3
V gene: TRBV20-1
CDR3 protein: SARSGHSGSADTQY

J gene: TRBJ1-2
V gene: TRBV29-1
CDR3 protein: SVKRGQGGYGYT

J gene: TRBJ2-2
V gene: TRBV7-3
CDR3 protein: ASSPDLLAGATGELF

J gene: TRBJ2-1
V gene: TRBV19
CDR3 protein: ASTGTGKSNEQF

J gene: TRBJ1-2
V gene: TRBV12-3/TRBV12-4
CDR3 protein: ASSFLARGSEGYT

J gene: TRBJ2-7
V gene: TRBV9
CDR3 protein: ASSARDGGPYEQY

J gene: TRBJ2-5
V gene: TRBV9
CDR3 protein: ASSVGLAKQETQY

J gene: TRBJ1-2
V gene: TRBV6-1
CDR3 protein: ASSAIEQGDYGYT

J gene: TRBJ1-1
V gene: TRBV28
CDR3 protein: ASTNGGPTEAF

J gene: TRBJ1-1
V gene: TRBV20-1
CDR3 protein: SATIPNTEAF

J gene: TRBJ2-3
V gene: TRBV12-3/TRBV12-4
CDR3 protein: ASSLRSRGDTQY

J gene: TRBJ2-1
V gene: TRBV3-1
CDR3 protein: ASSQGGLAGVNEQF

J gene: TRBJ2-1
V gene: TRBV20-1
CDR3 protein: SASRGRGNEQF

J gene: TRBJ2-3
V gene: TRBV20-1
CDR3 protein: SANGLLQGPSTDTQY

J gene: TRBJ2-5
V gene: TRBV11-3
CDR3 protein: ASSPETRAGNQETQY

J gene: TRBJ2-7
V gene: TRBV2
CDR3 protein: ASRGLAVEQY

J gene: TRBJ1-2
V gene: TRBV7-2
CDR3 protein: ASSLTRGQGYGYT